Listed below are T cell receptor beta chains from one sample, sequenced in a study of T cell responses to AZD1222 COVID-19 vaccine. Sequencing used immunoSEQ multiplex PCR; TCRdb keeps in-frame clones, though not all of them. The sample has 90,000 to 150,000 clones; 88% are singletons. Here the sequenced sample was peripheral blood, taken 28 days after the second AZD1222 dose. These receptors were obtained from an adult who received the AZD1222 COVID-19 vaccine. Both conserved end residues are part of each CDR3. The D gene is left open where the match is weak. Rows may omit the clone size; those that give it use once, few, many or a size class.

d_call: -; v_call: TRBV9; j_call: TRBJ2-5; cdr3_length: 17; clone_size: -; cdr3_aa: CASSVAIRGRGQETQYF; cdr3_nt: TGTGCCAGCAGCGTAGCTATAAGGGGCCGGGGGCAAGAGACCCAGTACTTC
d_call: TRBD1; v_call: TRBV25-1; j_call: TRBJ1-6; cdr3_length: 17; clone_size: few; cdr3_aa: CASSQTGTPSYNSPLHF; cdr3_nt: TGTGCCAGCAGTCAGACAGGGACGCCCTCCTATAATTCACCCCTCCACTTT
d_call: -; v_call: TRBV19; j_call: TRBJ2-1; cdr3_length: 16; clone_size: -; cdr3_aa: CASSRETGTAYNEQFF; cdr3_nt: TGTGCCAGTAGTAGGGAGACAGGTACCGCCTACAATGAGCAGTTCTTC
d_call: -; v_call: TRBV27; j_call: TRBJ2-2; cdr3_length: 16; clone_size: -; cdr3_aa: CASSFSQGGDTGELFF; cdr3_nt: TGTGCCAGCAGTTTCTCACAGGGTGGGGACACCGGGGAGCTGTTTTTT
d_call: TRBD1; v_call: TRBV29-1; j_call: TRBJ1-2; cdr3_length: 14; clone_size: -; cdr3_aa: CSADTGTGGGGYTF; cdr3_nt: TGCAGCGCAGATACCGGGACAGGGGGCGGTGGCTACACCTTC
d_call: TRBD1; v_call: TRBV5-8; j_call: TRBJ2-1; cdr3_length: 16; clone_size: -; cdr3_aa: CASSLPTGGFDNEQFF; cdr3_nt: TGTGCCAGCAGCTTGCCGACAGGGGGGTTCGACAATGAGCAGTTCTTC
d_call: -; v_call: TRBV7-6; j_call: TRBJ2-2; cdr3_length: 13; clone_size: -; cdr3_aa: CASQSGGTGELFF; cdr3_nt: TGTGCCAGCCAAAGTGGGGGCACCGGGGAGCTGTTTTTT
d_call: -; v_call: TRBV12-3/TRBV12-4; j_call: TRBJ1-1; cdr3_length: 13; clone_size: -; cdr3_aa: CATGGALNTEAFF; cdr3_nt: TGTGCCACCGGCGGGGCCTTGAACACTGAAGCTTTCTTT
d_call: -; v_call: TRBV10-2; j_call: TRBJ1-2; cdr3_length: 12; clone_size: few; cdr3_aa: CASSGLGGGYTF; cdr3_nt: TGCGCCAGCAGTGGGCTCGGCGGGGGCTACACCTTC
d_call: -; v_call: TRBV3-1/TRBV3-2; j_call: TRBJ1-2; cdr3_length: 15; clone_size: -; cdr3_aa: CASSQVRQAAYGYTF; cdr3_nt: TGTGCCAGCAGCCAAGTAAGACAGGCTGCCTATGGCTACACCTTC
d_call: -; v_call: TRBV7-6; j_call: TRBJ1-4; cdr3_length: 15; clone_size: -; cdr3_aa: CASSLARSADEKLFF; cdr3_nt: TGTGCCAGCAGCTTAGCGCGGTCGGCGGATGAAAAACTGTTTTTT
d_call: -; v_call: TRBV29-1; j_call: TRBJ1-2; cdr3_length: 17; clone_size: -; cdr3_aa: CSVVGLRARGANYGYTF; cdr3_nt: TGCAGCGTTGTAGGCCTTCGCGCCCGGGGGGCCAACTATGGCTACACCTTC
d_call: -; v_call: TRBV7-8; j_call: TRBJ1-2; cdr3_length: 15; clone_size: -; cdr3_aa: CASSLGADGDYGYTF; cdr3_nt: TGTGCCAGCAGCCTCGGCGCCGACGGAGACTATGGCTACACCTTC
d_call: -; v_call: TRBV2; j_call: TRBJ1-1; cdr3_length: 13; clone_size: -; cdr3_aa: CASKGDMNTEAFF; cdr3_nt: TGTGCCAGCAAGGGTGACATGAACACTGAAGCTTTCTTT
d_call: -; v_call: TRBV27; j_call: TRBJ1-5; cdr3_length: 14; clone_size: -; cdr3_aa: CASSPLGSNQPQHF; cdr3_nt: TGTGCCAGCAGTCCCCTAGGGAGCAATCAGCCCCAGCATTTT
d_call: TRBD1; v_call: TRBV30; j_call: TRBJ1-5; cdr3_length: 18; clone_size: -; cdr3_aa: CAWSELRDTGTGGQPQHF; cdr3_nt: TGTGCCTGGAGTGAACTACGAGATACCGGGACAGGGGGTCAGCCCCAGCATTTT
d_call: -; v_call: TRBV3-1/TRBV3-2; j_call: TRBJ2-1; cdr3_length: 12; clone_size: -; cdr3_aa: CASSQVTGEQFF; cdr3_nt: TGTGCCAGCAGCCAAGTAACGGGAGAGCAGTTCTTC
d_call: -; v_call: TRBV29-1; j_call: TRBJ1-2; cdr3_length: 14; clone_size: -; cdr3_aa: CSVEPRGRGYGYTF; cdr3_nt: TGCAGCGTAGAACCCAGGGGAAGGGGCTATGGCTACACCTTC
d_call: -; v_call: TRBV19; j_call: TRBJ1-1; cdr3_length: 13; clone_size: few; cdr3_aa: CASSILQNTEAFF; cdr3_nt: TGTGCCAGTAGTATACTACAGAACACTGAAGCTTTCTTT
d_call: TRBD2; v_call: TRBV9; j_call: TRBJ2-7; cdr3_length: 15; clone_size: -; cdr3_aa: CASSVAWTSDYEQYF; cdr3_nt: TGTGCCAGCAGCGTAGCGTGGACTAGCGACTACGAGCAGTACTTC
d_call: -; v_call: TRBV4-2; j_call: TRBJ2-2; cdr3_length: 15; clone_size: -; cdr3_aa: CASSPRDLKAGELFF; cdr3_nt: TGTGCCAGCAGCCCTCGGGACTTAAAAGCCGGGGAGCTGTTTTTT
d_call: -; v_call: TRBV6-5; j_call: TRBJ1-2; cdr3_length: 14; clone_size: -; cdr3_aa: CASSPNGEFGGYTF; cdr3_nt: TGTGCCAGCAGCCCGAACGGGGAATTTGGTGGCTACACCTTC
d_call: -; v_call: TRBV27; j_call: TRBJ1-2; cdr3_length: 13; clone_size: -; cdr3_aa: CASRSRDFYGYTF; cdr3_nt: TGTGCCAGCAGAAGCAGGGATTTCTATGGCTACACCTTC
d_call: -; v_call: TRBV10-2; j_call: TRBJ1-6; cdr3_length: 18; clone_size: -; cdr3_aa: CASSDEYGQRPSNSPLHF; cdr3_nt: TGCGCCAGCAGTGACGAATATGGACAGCGTCCTTCTAATTCACCCCTCCACTTT
d_call: TRBD1; v_call: TRBV30; j_call: TRBJ1-2; cdr3_length: 13; clone_size: -; cdr3_aa: CAWSPTGGHGYTF; cdr3_nt: TGTGCCTGGAGTCCCACAGGGGGCCATGGCTACACCTTC
d_call: -; v_call: TRBV6-2/TRBV6-3; j_call: TRBJ1-2; cdr3_length: 12; clone_size: -; cdr3_aa: CASSLTTWGYTF; cdr3_nt: TGTGCCAGCAGTCTAACGACATGGGGCTACACCTTC
d_call: -; v_call: TRBV7-6; j_call: TRBJ1-2; cdr3_length: 13; clone_size: -; cdr3_aa: CASSPGQNYGYTF; cdr3_nt: TGTGCCAGCAGCCCCGGACAAAACTATGGCTACACCTTC
d_call: -; v_call: TRBV2; j_call: TRBJ2-7; cdr3_length: 11; clone_size: -; cdr3_aa: CASSGAAVGYF; cdr3_nt: TGTGCCAGCAGCGGGGCAGCAGTTGGGTACTTC
d_call: TRBD1; v_call: TRBV7-9; j_call: TRBJ2-3; cdr3_length: 15; clone_size: -; cdr3_aa: CASSFPGQSTDTQYF; cdr3_nt: TGTGCCAGCAGCTTCCCGGGACAGAGCACAGATACGCAGTATTTT
d_call: -; v_call: TRBV21-1; j_call: TRBJ2-1; cdr3_length: 15; clone_size: -; cdr3_aa: CASKKGWQSYNEQFF; cdr3_nt: TGTGCCAGCAAGAAAGGGTGGCAGTCTTACAATGAGCAGTTCTTC
d_call: TRBD2; v_call: TRBV6-5; j_call: TRBJ2-5; cdr3_length: 16; clone_size: -; cdr3_aa: CASSYSPAGGGETQYF; cdr3_nt: TGTGCCAGCAGTTACTCGCCAGCGGGGGGGGGCGAGACCCAGTACTTC
d_call: -; v_call: TRBV28; j_call: TRBJ1-6; cdr3_length: 17; clone_size: -; cdr3_aa: CASSSPGIGAYNSPLHF; cdr3_nt: TGTGCCAGCAGTTCCCCGGGAATTGGCGCCTATAATTCACCCCTCCACTTT
d_call: -; v_call: TRBV5-1; j_call: TRBJ2-1; cdr3_length: 11; clone_size: -; cdr3_aa: CASSRNNEQFF; cdr3_nt: TGCGCCAGCAGCCGAAACAATGAGCAGTTCTTC
d_call: -; v_call: TRBV29-1; j_call: TRBJ1-2; cdr3_length: 15; clone_size: once; cdr3_aa: CSVEDRGRPPYGYTF; cdr3_nt: TGCAGCGTTGAAGACAGGGGCCGCCCTCCCTATGGCTACACCTTC
d_call: -; v_call: TRBV2; j_call: TRBJ1-1; cdr3_length: 15; clone_size: -; cdr3_aa: CASRIGNSGDTEAFF; cdr3_nt: TGTGCCAGCAGGATAGGGAATTCAGGGGACACTGAAGCTTTCTTT
d_call: -; v_call: TRBV7-2; j_call: TRBJ1-5; cdr3_length: 16; clone_size: -; cdr3_aa: CASSLAGIYSNQPQHF; cdr3_nt: TGTGCCAGCAGCTTAGCCGGGATTTATAGCAATCAGCCCCAGCATTTT
d_call: -; v_call: TRBV3-1/TRBV3-2; j_call: TRBJ1-1; cdr3_length: 15; clone_size: -; cdr3_aa: CASSYLGQLNTEAFF; cdr3_nt: TGTGCCAGCAGCTACCTAGGACAGCTGAACACTGAAGCTTTCTTT
d_call: TRBD2; v_call: TRBV4-3; j_call: TRBJ2-3; cdr3_length: 17; clone_size: -; cdr3_aa: CASSQDWTSEFTDTQYF; cdr3_nt: TGCGCCAGCAGCCAAGATTGGACTAGCGAGTTCACAGATACGCAGTATTTT